This T cell receptor (beta chain) was profiled in a study of vaccination and CD4 T cells after COVID-19. On the study more broadly: Overlapping SARS-CoV-2, HCoV-NL63, HCoV-OC43 and HCoV-229E spike peptides were used to stimulate cells. Cultures acting as controls obtained a CEFX pool, an HIV-1 Nef pool, or no peptide.

The germline V gene has CDR1 DFQATT and CDR2 SNEGSKA (reference sequence). Trimming removed 6 bases from V and 3 bases from J, with 14 bases in between. CDR3 length equals 13 residues. As regards this clonotype: Its antigen is not identified.

The Oncomine TCR Beta short-read assay sequenced DNA from cultured CD4+ T cells. One entry per CDR3 protein, called by TCRdb with MiXCR from the PCR reads. The table shows over 15,000 distinct CDR3 sequences, with about three quarters occurring only once. Study-wide findings and caveats: In convalescent patients, 304 of 307 vaccine-specific clones were spike mono-reactive.

Treatment in this sample: roughly 11-day PBMC culture with coronavirus spike peptide pools or control peptides (ViraFEST assay). ViraFEST expanded antigen-specific T cells with peptide pools, then sequenced TCRs. Sample: CD4+ T cells from blood, cultured in vitro. The chain couples TRBV20-1 to TRBJ1-2, with D possibly TRBD1 on 5 matching bases. The TCR sequence derives from a human donor who had recovered from COVID-19. As DNA, the CDR3 is TGCAGTGCCCCGGGGCAGGGCCACTATGGCTACACCTTC. It encodes CSAPGQGHYGYTF.